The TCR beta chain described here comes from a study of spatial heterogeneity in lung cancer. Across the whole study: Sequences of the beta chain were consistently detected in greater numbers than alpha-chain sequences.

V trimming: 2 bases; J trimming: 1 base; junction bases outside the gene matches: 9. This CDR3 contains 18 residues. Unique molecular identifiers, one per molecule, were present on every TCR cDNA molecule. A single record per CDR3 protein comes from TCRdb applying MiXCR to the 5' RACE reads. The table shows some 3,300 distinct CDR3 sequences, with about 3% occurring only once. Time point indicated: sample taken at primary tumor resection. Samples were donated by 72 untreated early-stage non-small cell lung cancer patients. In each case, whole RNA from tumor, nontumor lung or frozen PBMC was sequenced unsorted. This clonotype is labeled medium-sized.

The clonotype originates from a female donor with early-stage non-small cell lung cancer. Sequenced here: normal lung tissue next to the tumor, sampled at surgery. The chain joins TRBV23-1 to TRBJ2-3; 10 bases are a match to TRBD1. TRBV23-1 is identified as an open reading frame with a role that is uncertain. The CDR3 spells CASSQGTGEIKRTDTQYF. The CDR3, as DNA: TGCGCCAGCAGTCAAGGGACAGGGGAAATTAAACGCACAGATACGCAGTATTTT.